This T cell receptor (beta chain) was sequenced during a study of shared clonotypes between healthy human individuals. Method: immunoSEQ multiplex PCR; TCRdb's copy keeps in-frame clones and lacks some. The sample lists approximately 1,500,000 clones, nearly 99% occurring once. Study-wide findings and caveats: Rarefaction indicated that sorted-subset sequencing remained incomplete although depth was large.

Details on this clone: Its target is unknown.

Germline CDR1 is SGHDN and CDR2 is FVKESK. The CDR3 extends over 12 amino acids. Trimming took 3 bases from V and 5 from J, leaving 7 bases between them. The sequenced sample was naive CD4+ T cells sorted from blood. The subset: CD45RA+ positively selected. The chain joins TRBV14 to TRBJ2-5, with D unresolved. The receptor was isolated from a man aged 25-40 years in good health. CDR3 sequence: CASSQGWETQYF. CDR3 coding DNA: TGTGCCAGCAGCCAGGGCTGGGAGACCCAGTACTTC.